This entry is about one TCR beta chain. The data derive from a study of blood T cell repertoires in COVID-19. About the study: T cells, B-cell-depleted T cells, or PBMCs provided the cDNA or gDNA that served as material.

Participants spanned ages about 18 to 95 years and resided in about two dozen US areas. In assigning cohorts, the study relied on participant-reported clinical history. In Cohort 3, a recovered donor had either two negative PCRs, clearance, or symptom resolution. Libraries were prepared by immunoSEQ multiplex PCR; TCRdb keeps only in-frame clonotypes and omits some of them. The table lists about 140,000 clones, around 87% of them singletons. Sequencing was performed on PBMCs or T cells enriched from blood (not recorded which). This clonotype was sampled from a man in his 60s who had recovered from COVID-19.

The DNA for the CDR3 is TGCGCCAGCAGGGATAGCGGGGGGGAAGAGACCCAGTACTTC. Translating gives CASRDSGGEETQYF. The chain links TRBV5-1 to TRBJ2-5, with 11 bases identical to TRBD2. J was trimmed by 3 bases and V by 5 bases; bases with no gene match: 3. The CDR3 contains 14 residues. In germline, CDR1 is SGHRS, CDR2 YFSETQ.